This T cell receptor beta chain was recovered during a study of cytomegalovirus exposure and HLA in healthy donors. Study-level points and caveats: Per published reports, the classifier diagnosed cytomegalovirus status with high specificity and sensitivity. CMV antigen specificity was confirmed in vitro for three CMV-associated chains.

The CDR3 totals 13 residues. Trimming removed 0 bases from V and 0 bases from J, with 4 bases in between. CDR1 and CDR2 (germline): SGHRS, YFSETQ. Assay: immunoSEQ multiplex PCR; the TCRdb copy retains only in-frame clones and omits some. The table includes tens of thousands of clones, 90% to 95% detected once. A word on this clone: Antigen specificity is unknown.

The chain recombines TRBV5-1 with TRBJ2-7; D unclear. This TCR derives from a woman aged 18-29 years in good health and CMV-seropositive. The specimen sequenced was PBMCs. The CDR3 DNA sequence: TGCGCCAGCAGCTTGGGGAGCTCCTACGAGCAGTACTTC. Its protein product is CASSLGSSYEQYF. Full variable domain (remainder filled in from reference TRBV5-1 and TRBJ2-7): KAGVTQTPRYLIKTRGQQVTLSCSPISGHRSVSWYQQTPGQGLQFLFEYFSETQRNKGNFPGRFSGRQFSNSRSEMNVSTLELGDSALYLCASSLGSSYEQYFGPGTRLTVT.